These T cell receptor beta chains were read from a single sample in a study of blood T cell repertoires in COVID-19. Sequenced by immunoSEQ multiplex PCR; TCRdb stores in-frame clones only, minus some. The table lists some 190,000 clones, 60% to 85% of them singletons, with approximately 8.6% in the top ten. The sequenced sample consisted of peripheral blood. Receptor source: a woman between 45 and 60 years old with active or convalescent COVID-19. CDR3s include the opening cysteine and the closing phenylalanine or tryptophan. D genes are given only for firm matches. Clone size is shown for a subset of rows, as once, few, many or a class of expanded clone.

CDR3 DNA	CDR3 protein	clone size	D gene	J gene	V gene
TGCAGCGTTGAACCGGGACAGCGTACCTATAATTCACCCCTCCACTTT	CSVEPGQRTYNSPLHF	.	TRBD1	TRBJ1-6	TRBV29-1
TGTGCCAGCAGCTTGTGGGGACAGACTATAACCTACGAGCAGTACTTC	CASSLWGQTITYEQYF	.	TRBD1	TRBJ2-7	TRBV7-8
TGTGCCAGCAGCCCAAATTCAGGGGGCCGAGAGACCCAGTACTTC	CASSPNSGGRETQYF	.	TRBD1	TRBJ2-5	TRBV11-2
TGTGCCAGCAGCGCCCGGGCCCAGGGGACTGAAGCTTTCTTT	CASSARAQGTEAFF	.	.	TRBJ1-1	TRBV9
TGTGCCAGCAGCTTGGACGGCGGGGGCACAGATACGCAGTATTTT	CASSLDGGGTDTQYF	.	.	TRBJ2-3	TRBV5-5
TGTGCCAGCACCTTAACACAGGGATACGAGCAGTACTTC	CASTLTQGYEQYF	few	.	TRBJ2-7	TRBV2
TGCGCCAGCAGCCAAGATCTGACGGGACTAGCGGGAGCCGGGGAGCTGTTTTTT	CASSQDLTGLAGAGELFF	.	TRBD2	TRBJ2-2	TRBV4-3
TGTGCCAGCTCGGGACAGGGGATCGGCAATCAGCCCCAGCATTTT	CASSGQGIGNQPQHF	.	TRBD1	TRBJ1-5	TRBV5-5
TGTGCCAGCAGTCCCCCCGTCGGCTCTGGGGCCAACGTCCTGACTTTC	CASSPPVGSGANVLTF	.	.	TRBJ2-6	TRBV28
TGTGCCAGCAGCCCGGCAGGGGCTACAGGGGATGAGCAGTTCTTC	CASSPAGATGDEQFF	few	TRBD1	TRBJ2-1	TRBV7-3
TGTGCCAGCAGTCTACCACAGGGGTTCGGGGAAAAACTGTTTTTT	CASSLPQGFGEKLFF	.	TRBD1	TRBJ1-4	TRBV28
TGTGCCAGCAGTTACTCTGTGGTGAGGACTGAAGCTTTCTTT	CASSYSVVRTEAFF	.	.	TRBJ1-1	TRBV6-2/TRBV6-3
TGTGCCAGCAGCCGGGGGTGGCAGGACTCCAATACTGGAAACACCATATATTTT	CASSRGWQDSNTGNTIYF	.	.	TRBJ1-3	TRBV7-9
TGTGCCAGCAGCGCGACAGGGGGCTTTTACAATGAGCAGTTCTTC	CASSATGGFYNEQFF	few	TRBD1	TRBJ2-1	TRBV7-8
TGTGCCAGCAGTTACCAGGGGACAGGCCTACGGGAGCAGTACTTC	CASSYQGTGLREQYF	.	TRBD1	TRBJ2-7	TRBV6-5
TGCAGTGCTAGTTCCATCGAAGGGGGCCCTGGAAACACCATATATTTT	CSASSIEGGPGNTIYF	once	TRBD1	TRBJ1-3	TRBV20-1
TGTGCCAGCAGCCAGTCGTCCGGGACAGCCTCGCAGTACTTC	CASSQSSGTASQYF	few	TRBD1	TRBJ2-7	TRBV4-2
TGTGCCAGCAGTTCCGGGGGTGGCGGGAGCGGCACAGATACGCAGTATTTT	CASSSGGGGSGTDTQYF	.	TRBD2	TRBJ2-3	TRBV11-3
TGTGCCAGCAGCCGCTGGAGGGCCGTTAACTATGGCTACACCTTC	CASSRWRAVNYGYTF	.	.	TRBJ1-2	TRBV5-6
TGTGCCAGCAGCGCCCACATACTAGCGGAAAGCTCCTACGAGCAGTACTTC	CASSAHILAESSYEQYF	.	TRBD2	TRBJ2-7	TRBV9
TGTGCCAGCAGTCCACAGGGGGCCTTATCCGCCTATGGCTACACCTTC	CASSPQGALSAYGYTF	.	TRBD1	TRBJ1-2	TRBV27
TGTGCCAGCAGTTACCGACGGGAGACAGATACGCAGTATTTT	CASSYRRETDTQYF	.	.	TRBJ2-3	TRBV6-5